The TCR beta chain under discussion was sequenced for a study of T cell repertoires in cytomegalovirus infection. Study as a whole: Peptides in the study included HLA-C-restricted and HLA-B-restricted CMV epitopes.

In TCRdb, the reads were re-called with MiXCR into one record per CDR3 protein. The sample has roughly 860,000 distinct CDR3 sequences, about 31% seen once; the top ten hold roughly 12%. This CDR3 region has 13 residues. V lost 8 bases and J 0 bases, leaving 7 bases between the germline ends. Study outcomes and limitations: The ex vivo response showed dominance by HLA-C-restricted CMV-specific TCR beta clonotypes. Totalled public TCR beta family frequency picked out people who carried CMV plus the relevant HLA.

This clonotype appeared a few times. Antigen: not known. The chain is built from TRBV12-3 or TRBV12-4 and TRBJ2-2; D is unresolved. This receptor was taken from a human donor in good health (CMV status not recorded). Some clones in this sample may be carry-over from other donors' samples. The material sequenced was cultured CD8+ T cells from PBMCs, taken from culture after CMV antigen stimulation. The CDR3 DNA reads TGTGCCAGCGGACCCCCGAACACCGGGGAGCTGTTTTTT. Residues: CASGPPNTGELFF.